This TCR beta chain was sequenced for a study of T cells in Graves' hyperthyroidism and ophthalmopathy. CDR3 length: 14 residues. Trimming cost V 3 bases and J 4 bases, with 13 bases left between them. Germline values: CDR1 SNHLY, CDR2 FYNNEI. Patients having uncontrolled infection, another autoimmune disease, pregnancy or lactation were not included. There were TCR beta CDR3 regions amplified from RNA transcripts. TCR CDR3 regions were first amplified by RT-PCR with HTBI primers. TCRdb re-derived calls from the multiplex PCR reads in MiXCR, one entry per CDR3 protein. This sample has some 600,000 distinct CDR3 sequences; 35% to 55% occur once, and the top ten carry 6.5% to 9%.

J is TRBJ2-7 and V is TRBV2; no clear D. Specimen: peripheral blood or thyroid tissue (not recorded which). The receptor's source is a woman under 30 with Graves' hyperthyroidism. The CDR3 nucleotides are TGTGCCAGCAGTGATAGGGCCCGTCTTTACGAGCAGTACTTC. Translating it yields CASSDRARLYEQYF.